Below are 10 T cell receptor beta chains sequenced from a single sample in a study of blood T cells in healthy people across ages. The authors ran a second PCR of about 7 to 12 cycles using a sample-barcoded 5' primer and a J-beta primer mix. MiXCR was run by TCRdb on the 5' RACE reads, yielding one entry per CDR3 protein. This sample has about a million distinct CDR3 sequences, with roughly 51% found just once. Sequenced material: blood. The receptor source for this set is a woman aged 55 to 70 in good health.

The CDR3 coding sequence is TGTGCCATCAGTCCTCTAGCGGAATCCCCCTACGAGCAGTACTTC. As protein: CAISPLAESPYEQYF. The rearrangement joins TRBV10-3 to TRBJ2-7; 7 bases are a match to TRBD2. In germline, CDR1 is ENHRY, CDR2 SYGVKD. The CDR3 runs 15 residues. V trimming: 5 bases; J trimming: 2 bases; junction bases outside the gene matches: 9.

This clonotype was observed a handful of times. The chain recombines TRBV9 with TRBJ2-7; possibly TRBD2 for D (6 bases). Trimming removed 0 bases from V and 1 base from J, with 11 bases in between. This CDR3 comprises 15 residues. Germline V gene data show CDR1 as SGDLS and CDR2 as YYNGEE. CDR3 sequence reads: CASSVGDLASYEQYF. CDR3 sequence (DNA): TGTGCCAGCAGCGTAGGCGACCTAGCGTCCTACGAGCAGTACTTC.

V gene TRBV6-5 combines with J gene TRBJ2-3; D assignment may be TRBD1 or TRBD2 (7 bases each). This CDR3 is built from 21 residues. V lost 2 bases to trimming and J lost 4 bases, with 31 bases between them. From germline, CDR1 is MNHEY and CDR2 SVGAGI. CDR3 loop: CASSYPTGAGGSRGDPDTQYF. DNA of the CDR3: TGTGCCAGCAGTTACCCCACAGGGGCCGGCGGGAGTCGGGGGGACCCAGATACGCAGTATTTT.

The rearrangement links TRBV12-3 or TRBV12-4 to TRBJ2-4; TRBD2 agrees at 10 bases. CDR3 length: 15 residues. The ends lost 9 bases at V and 4 bases at J; junction bases unmatched: 9. CDR3 DNA: TGTGCCAGGCCCGCTGTAGCGGGGGGAAAAAACATTCAGTACTTC. As protein: CARPAVAGGKNIQYF.

The chain recombines TRBV10-3 with TRBJ2-3; TRBD2 agrees at 13 bases. Germline V gene data show CDR1 as ENHRY and CDR2 as SYGVKD. The V gene end was trimmed by 3 bases and the J gene end by 3 bases; junction bases not matched to a gene: 6. This CDR3 region has 17 residues. The CDR3 here is CAISDPGLAGETDTQYF. The CDR3 coding sequence is TGTGCCATCAGTGACCCTGGACTAGCGGGAGAGACAGATACGCAGTATTTT.

This clonotype was found once. The rearrangement joins TRBV29-1 to TRBJ2-1; 9 bases match TRBD2. CDR3 length: 15 residues. With 2 bases clipped from V and 8 bases from J, the junction kept 10 bases outside the gene matches. Germline CDR1 SQVTM, CDR2 ANQGSEA. The CDR3 DNA reads as TGCAGCGTTGAACCCGATAGCGGGAGTGGGGATGAGCAGTTCTTC. Translated: CSVEPDSGSGDEQFF.

The rearrangement links TRBV7-9 to TRBJ1-3; the D gene is possibly TRBD1 (5 bases). Trimming took off 6 bases at V and 0 bases at J, with 9 bases between the two ends. Per the germline V gene, CDR1 is SEHNR and CDR2 is FQNEAQ (reference sequence). The length of the CDR3 is 14 residues. The CDR3 region has the DNA TGTGCCAGCAGTCAAAGGGGCTCTGGAAACACCATATATTTT. Its protein is CASSQRGSGNTIYF.

This clonotype was seen a few times. The chain joins TRBV10-3 to TRBJ2-3; 9 positions agree with TRBD2. Unmatched junction bases numbered 5, after V lost 3 bases and J lost 4 bases. CDR1 is ENHRY, CDR2 SYGVKD, per germline. The CDR3 is made up of 15 amino acids. CDR3 DNA sequence: TGTGCCATCAGTGATGGGGCGGGAGGGTCAGATACGCAGTATTTT. It yields the protein CAISDGAGGSDTQYF.

The chain couples TRBV4-1 to TRBJ2-7, with D unresolved. The better agreement between TRBJ2-5 and the DNA end casts doubt on the J call. The germline gives CDR1 MGHRA, CDR2 YSYEKL. The CDR3 is 15 amino acids. CDR3 sequence: CASSQEGTQTGTQYF. CDR3 in DNA: TGCGCCAGCAGCCAAGAGGGAACCCAAACGGGGACCCAGTACTTC.

This clonotype appeared a few times. This chain uses TRBV24-1 with TRBJ2-3; 8 bases are shared with TRBD2. Trimming removed 3 bases from V and 0 bases from J; junction bases left unmatched: 1. CDR3 length equals 15 residues. From germline, CDR1 is KGHDR and CDR2 SFDVKD. The chain's CDR3 is CATSDSGSSTDTQYF. The CDR3 DNA follows: TGTGCCACCAGTGATAGCGGGAGTAGCACAGATACGCAGTATTTT.